This note documents a single T cell receptor beta chain sequence. In the original workflow: Amplification of reference gene primers provided the estimated nucleated cell counts. The protocol was immunoSEQ multiplex PCR, while the TCRdb copy is restricted to in-frame clones and leaves out a portion. V and J calls and clone size are those listed in that table; D and trimming were worked out from the DNA. The sample shows roughly 140,000 clones, 88% of them seen only once. The sample belongs to a study of blood T cell repertoires in COVID-19. The wider study: PBMCs, B-cell-depleted T cells, or T cells were the source of the cDNA or gDNA that made up the material.

Germline lookup yields CDR1 SNHLY and CDR2 FYNNEI. Trimming removed 5 bases at V and 4 bases at J, with 12 bases between. The CDR3 is 14 amino acids. This sequence joins TRBV2 and TRBJ1-3; D is perhaps TRBD1 (6 bases). This TCR derives from a woman aged 45-60 years with acute or convalescent COVID-19. The sample was peripheral blood. The CDR3 is CASSPQGAGNTIYF. The CDR3 DNA is TGTGCCAGCAGTCCACAGGGAGCAGGAAACACCATATATTTT.